The 9 T cell receptor beta chains below come from one sample, sequenced in a study of shared clonotypes between healthy human individuals. Clones were read by immunoSEQ multiplex PCR, and TCRdb kept only the in-frame ones, dropping some. The sample holds about 2.1 million clones, over 85% seen once. Terminally differentiated effector memory CD45RA+ cells were left out of the naive CD8 fraction, which was CD45RO-negative and positively selected for CCR7. Sequenced input: naive CD8+ T cells from PBMCs. These receptors all stem from a man between 18 and 29 years old in good health. Some clones in this sample may be carry-over from other donors' samples.

The CDR3 region is CASNSGRSLNTEAFF. CDR3 nucleotides: TGTGCCAGCAATTCCGGACGCAGCCTGAACACTGAAGCTTTCTTT. The V and J genes are TRBV5-5 and TRBJ1-1; D unresolved. The V end was cut by 6 bases, the J end by 0 bases, with 15 bases between. This CDR3 contains 15 residues. Germline loops: CDR1 SGHKS, CDR2 YYEKEE (reference sequence).

The CDR3 loop is CASRPLGSSRLENTDTQYF. For the CDR3, the DNA is TGTGCCAGCAGGCCCTTAGGTTCTTCGAGGTTAGAAAACACAGATACGCAGTATTTT. J is TRBJ2-3 and V is TRBV11-2, with D uncertain. Per the germline V gene, CDR1 is SGHAT and CDR2 is FQNNGV. This CDR3 has 19 residues. V was shortened by 6 bases and J by 2 bases, with 27 bases between the two germline ends.

This sequence joins TRBV7-3 and TRBJ1-1, with D possibly TRBD1 on 5 matching bases. Germline CDR1 is SGHTA and CDR2 is FQGTGA. The V and J ends lost 5 bases and 0 bases respectively, with 19 bases between them. The CDR3 loop spans 17 amino acids. The CDR3 is CASSPLLGRVLNTEAFF. In DNA form, the CDR3 reads TGTGCCAGCAGCCCTCTTTTGGGACGGGTTTTGAACACTGAAGCTTTCTTT.

In regard to this clone: Other DNA sequences in this specimen translate into the identical CDR3. The CDR3 sequence: CASSESGQGVYEQYF. The DNA for the CDR3 is TGCGCCAGCAGTGAGTCGGGGCAGGGTGTCTACGAGCAGTACTTC. The chain combines TRBV10-2 with TRBJ2-7, with D tentatively TRBD1 (5 bases). Germline V gene data show CDR1 as WSHSY and CDR2 as SAAADI. The CDR3 runs to 15 residues. V was pared by 0 bases and J by 3 bases, with 12 bases between.

This sequence joins TRBV9 and TRBJ1-2, with 7 nucleotides matching TRBD1. Germline CDR1 and CDR2: SGDLS and YYNGEE. The CDR3 loop spans 14 amino acids. Unmatched junction bases numbered 11, after V lost 3 bases and J lost 9 bases. This chain's CDR3 is CASSASLEGASYTF. The CDR3 nucleotides read TGTGCCAGCAGCGCCTCCCTGGAGGGGGCCAGCTACACCTTC.

This clone was seen just once. The CDR3 nucleotides read TGTGCCAGCAGTGAGGACCCTGGGGCCAACGTCCTGACTTTC. The encoded protein is CASSEDPGANVLTF. The J gene is TRBJ2-6, the V gene TRBV2; D not certain. The CDR3 spans 14 residues. The V and J ends lost 3 bases and 2 bases respectively, with 5 bases between them. Germline V gene data show CDR1 as SNHLY and CDR2 as FYNNEI.

V and J are TRBV19 and TRBJ1-2; 9 bases map to TRBD1. CDR3 size: 17 residues. Germline assignment: CDR1 LNHDA and CDR2 SQIVND (reference sequence). Losses at the gene ends were 6 bases for V and 4 bases for J; bases not matched to a gene: 15. The CDR3 is CASSSGTGYYRSYGYTF. CDR3 DNA: TGTGCCAGTAGCTCCGGGACAGGGTATTATCGGAGCTATGGCTACACCTTC.

V and J are TRBV4-3 and TRBJ2-1; 7 positions match TRBD2. This CDR3 spans 17 amino acids. V shed 0 bases, J shed 5 bases, and the junction held 10 bases outside the gene matches. Germline CDR1 LGHNA, CDR2 YSLEER. CDR3 sequence: CASSQDSGTSLNNEQFF. The CDR3 nucleotides are TGCGCCAGCAGCCAAGACAGCGGGACCTCATTAAACAATGAGCAGTTCTTC.

The gene calls are TRBV19 and TRBJ2-1, with 11 bases lining up with TRBD2. This CDR3 is built from 18 residues. J was trimmed by 0 bases and V by 6 bases; bases with no gene match: 10. Germline lookup yields CDR1 LNHDA and CDR2 SQIVND (reference sequence). The CDR3 coding sequence is TGTGCCAGTAGGAAGGGTAGCGGGAGGGTTTTCTCCTACAATGAGCAGTTCTTC. It translates to CASRKGSGRVFSYNEQFF.